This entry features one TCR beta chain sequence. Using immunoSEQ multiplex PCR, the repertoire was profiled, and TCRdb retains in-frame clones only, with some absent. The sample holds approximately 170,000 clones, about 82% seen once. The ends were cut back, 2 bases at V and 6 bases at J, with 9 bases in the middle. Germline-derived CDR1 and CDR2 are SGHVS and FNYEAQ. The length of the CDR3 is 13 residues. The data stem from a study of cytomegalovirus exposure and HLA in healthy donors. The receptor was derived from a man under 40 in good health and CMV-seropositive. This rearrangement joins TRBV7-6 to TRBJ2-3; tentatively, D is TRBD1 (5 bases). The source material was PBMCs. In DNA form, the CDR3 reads TGTGCCAGCAGCTTAAAGGCAGGGGATACGCAGTATTTT. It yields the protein CASSLKAGDTQYF.